This T cell receptor beta chain was captured in a study of OX40 agonist ivuxolimab in advanced cancers. This clone was counted only a few times. TCRdb keeps only in-frame clones here, not all; method: immunoSEQ multiplex PCR. This repertoire shows around 46,000 clones, roughly 88% found once; its top ten account for about three fifths. V was pared by 5 bases and J by 7 bases, with 15 bases between. Germline-derived CDR1 and CDR2 are MNHEY and SVGAGI. This CDR3 region has 13 residues. This rearrangement joins TRBV6-5 to TRBJ2-7; tentative D call: TRBD2 (6 bases). This material consisted of CD4+ or CD8+ T cells sorted from blood, taken in a trial of the OX40 agonist ivuxolimab. The clonotype was recovered from an adult with an advanced solid tumor such as melanoma, head and neck, liver or kidney cancer. The CDR3 DNA follows: TGTGCCAGCAGTGCGCTGTACCGGGGGGAGCAGTACTTC. Translating gives CASSALYRGEQYF.